These 17 T cell receptor beta chains share one sample of origin, sequenced in a study of shared clonotypes between healthy human individuals. Produced via immunoSEQ multiplex PCR; TCRdb's table is partial and in-frame only. The top ten hold about 1.4% of the sample, which has 950,000 to 1,100,000 clones, about 75% seen once. Sequenced sample: memory CD4+ T cells sorted from blood. The subset is: CD45RA-negative fraction. The source is a man younger than 30 in good health.

This chain links TRBV4-3 with TRBJ2-3; D is tentatively TRBD1 or TRBD2 (6 bases each). Germline V gene data show CDR1 as LGHNA and CDR2 as YSLEER. The CDR3 consists of 17 residues. V was shortened by 0 bases and J by 3 bases, with 16 bases between the two germline ends. The CDR3 region has the DNA TGCGCCAGCAGCCAAGAGACCGGTGGGGGGACAACAGATACGCAGTATTTT. It is translated as CASSQETGGGTTDTQYF.

The V gene is TRBV6-1, the J gene TRBJ1-5; D unresolved. CDR3 size: 13 residues. Looked up from germline, CDR1 is MNHNS and CDR2 is SASEGT. Trimming shortened V by 6 bases and J by 5 bases, and 11 bases separated the two germline ends. The CDR3 DNA reads as TGTGCCAGCAGGACGGCTGGCGATCAGCCCCAGCATTTT. Translating gives CASRTAGDQPQHF.

The chain recombines TRBV30 with TRBJ2-3, with D uncertain. Trimming took off 1 base at V and 8 bases at J, with 13 bases between the two ends. Germline loops: CDR1 GTSNPN, CDR2 SVGIG (reference sequence). The CDR3 contains 13 residues. This CDR3 is CAWSGGLTGTQYF. The CDR3, as DNA: TGTGCCTGGAGTGGTGGCCTCACGGGTACGCAGTATTTT.

V and J are TRBV19 and TRBJ1-2, with 9 bases matching TRBD1. The CDR3 runs 15 residues. Germline CDR1 is LNHDA and CDR2 is SQIVND (reference sequence). V dropped 5 bases and J dropped 8; count of bases not matched to a gene: 12. The DNA for the CDR3 is TGTGCCAGTAGTGATCCGAGGACAGGGGTGAGAGGCTACACCTTC. Encoded protein: CASSDPRTGVRGYTF. Together with reference TRBV19 and TRBJ1-2, the CDR3 gives the full variable domain: DGGITQSPKYLFRKEGQNVTLSCEQNLNHDAMYWYRQDPGQGLRLIYYSQIVNDFQKGDIAEGYSVSREKKESFPLTVTSAQKNPTAFYLCASSDPRTGVRGYTFGSGTRLTVV.

Turning to this clone: A junction end diverges from the germline sequence, so it may reflect a read error. V usage is TRBV19 and J usage is TRBJ1-4; 8 bases are a match to TRBD1. Germline loops: CDR1 LNHDA, CDR2 SQIVND (reference sequence). This CDR3 contains 15 residues. CDR3 nucleotides: TGTGCCAGTAGGATAGGGCAGGGGGCGAATGAAAAACTGTTTTTT. It specifies CASRIGQGANEKLFF.

This sequence joins TRBV5-8 and TRBJ2-5; D remains unclear. Trimming left V 4 bases short and J 1 base short, with 11 bases between. The CDR3 length is 14 residues. Germline V CDR1 and CDR2: SGHTS, YDEGEE. In DNA form, the CDR3 reads TGTGCCAGCAGCCAAGGACGGACCCAAGAGACCCAGTACTTC. Its protein is CASSQGRTQETQYF.

CDR3 in amino acids: CASRRGGETQYF. As DNA, the CDR3 is TGTGCCAGTAGAAGAGGGGGGGAGACCCAGTACTTC. The gene calls are TRBV19 and TRBJ2-5; D might be TRBD1 or TRBD2, each matching 6 bases. In germline, CDR1 is LNHDA, CDR2 SQIVND (reference sequence). CDR3 size: 12 residues. V shed 6 bases and J shed 5 bases, with 10 bases lying between them.

The J gene is TRBJ2-3, the V gene TRBV9; 10 positions match TRBD2. Germline trimming cut 4 bases from V and 2 bases from J; bases unmatched to any gene: 4. Germline V CDR1 and CDR2: SGDLS, YYNGEE. The CDR3 is made up of 15 amino acids. The CDR3, as DNA: TGTGCCAGCAGCTTAGCGGGGGGCGTCACAGATACGCAGTATTTT. As protein: CASSLAGGVTDTQYF.

The chain joins TRBV10-1 to TRBJ2-3; TRBD2 matches 8 bases. V was clipped by 5 bases and J by 3 bases; unmatched bases: 7. The germline V gene has CDR1 WNHNN and CDR2 SYGVQD (reference sequence). This CDR3 spans 15 amino acids. CDR3 residues: CASSSPGLGTDTQYF. The CDR3 region has the DNA TGCGCCAGCAGTTCACCGGGACTAGGGACAGATACGCAGTATTTT.

CDR3 protein: CAISESTGKDTQYF. CDR3 coding DNA: TGTGCCATCAGTGAGTCCACCGGTAAAGATACGCAGTATTTT. The chain combines TRBV10-3 with TRBJ2-3; D is uncertain. CDR1 ENHRY and CDR2 SYGVKD come from the germline V gene. Deletions cut 0 bases from V and 5 bases from J, with 9 bases between. The CDR3 is 14 residues long.

CDR3 DNA: TGTGCCAGCAGACGGCAGGGGGCCGGGTCTGGAAACACCATATATTTT. Its translation: CASRRQGAGSGNTIYF. This chain uses TRBV28 with TRBJ1-3; 8 positions match TRBD1. The CDR3 is 16 residues long. CDR1 and CDR2 from the germline V gene are MDHEN and SYDVKM. V shed 6 bases, J shed 1 base, and the junction held 8 bases outside the gene matches.

The gene calls are TRBV5-1 and TRBJ2-1; 10 bases map to TRBD2. Germline loops: CDR1 SGHRS, CDR2 YFSETQ. The V and J ends lost 2 bases and 4 bases, in that order; junction bases with no gene match: 3. The CDR3 is made up of 15 amino acids. The CDR3 loop reads CASSFRTSGYNEQFF. In DNA, the CDR3 is TGCGCCAGCAGCTTCAGGACTAGCGGTTACAATGAGCAGTTCTTC.

The chain carries TRBV19 and TRBJ2-7, with D tentatively TRBD1 (7 bases). The CDR3 consists of 15 residues. V lost 5 bases and J lost 2, with 16 bases in between. CDR1 LNHDA and CDR2 SQIVND come from the germline V gene (reference sequence). CDR3 in DNA: TGTGCCAGTAGTGCCTCAACCAGGGGGGCCTACGAGCAGTACTTC. It translates to CASSASTRGAYEQYF.

This sequence joins TRBV28 and TRBJ2-5, with 10 bases matching TRBD2. The CDR3 loop spans 15 amino acids. From germline, CDR1 is MDHEN and CDR2 SYDVKM. V was clipped by 4 bases and J by 5 bases; unmatched bases: 7. The CDR3 spells CASSSSGGAGETQYF. The CDR3 DNA follows: TGTGCCAGCAGTTCCAGCGGGGGGGCCGGGGAGACCCAGTACTTC.

J is TRBJ2-2 and V is TRBV5-4; 14 nucleotides agree with TRBD2. Germline values: CDR1 SGHNT, CDR2 YYREEE (reference sequence). CDR3 size: 18 residues. V lost 4 bases to trimming and J lost 6 bases; unmatched junction nucleotides: 11. In DNA, the CDR3 is TGTGCCAGCAGCCCGGGGACTAGCGGGAGTTTAGGGTCCGGGGAGCTGTTTTTT. Translating it yields CASSPGTSGSLGSGELFF.

The CDR3 sequence is CASSTDRVETQYF. The CDR3 DNA reads TGTGCCAGCAGCACAGACAGGGTAGAGACCCAGTACTTC. This chain links TRBV7-2 with TRBJ2-5; the match to TRBD1 covers 7 bases. In germline, CDR1 is SGHTA, CDR2 FQGNSA. There are 13 residues in the CDR3. The V gene end was trimmed by 5 bases and the J gene end by 4 bases; junction bases not matched to a gene: 4.

The chain couples TRBV30 to TRBJ2-2; D call uncertain. Germline V gene data show CDR1 as GTSNPN and CDR2 as SVGIG (reference sequence). Trimming removed 0 bases at V and 4 bases at J, with 15 bases between. The CDR3 contains 16 residues. CDR3 sequence reads: CAWSVLLVTGTGELFF. CDR3 DNA sequence: TGTGCCTGGAGTGTACTTCTAGTCACTGGCACCGGGGAGCTGTTTTTT.